Below, one TCR beta chain is given with its context. Its antigen is undetermined. These data originate in a study of cytomegalovirus exposure and HLA in healthy donors. Study-wide results and limits: What a later analysis showed was that several of the most significant clusters appeared linked to common viral pathogens.

The CDR3 has 13 amino acids. V was cut by 7 bases and J by 9 bases, with 18 bases left in between. Germline lookup yields CDR1 SGHTA and CDR2 FQGNSA. 60 Vbeta and 13 Jbeta primers were used in PCR. The repertoire was sequenced with immunoSEQ multiplex PCR; TCRdb's copy has only in-frame clones and lacks some. The sample carries 150,000 or so clones, less than 65% recorded once. V gene TRBV7-2 combines with J gene TRBJ1-2; possible D gene TRBD1, 6 bases. The sequencing input was PBMCs. This TCR was recovered from a woman aged 25-40 years in good health and CMV-seropositive. CDR3 amino acids: CASTRSSGTSYTF. CDR3 bases: TGTGCCAGCACCCGAAGCTCCGGGACAAGCTACACCTTC.